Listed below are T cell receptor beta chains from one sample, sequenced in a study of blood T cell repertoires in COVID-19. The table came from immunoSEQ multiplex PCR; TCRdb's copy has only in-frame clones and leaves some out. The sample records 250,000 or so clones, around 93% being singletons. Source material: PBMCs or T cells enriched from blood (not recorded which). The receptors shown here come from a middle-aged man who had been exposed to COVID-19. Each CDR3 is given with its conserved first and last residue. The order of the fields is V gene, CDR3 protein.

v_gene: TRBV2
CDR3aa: CASSEGASGNTIYF

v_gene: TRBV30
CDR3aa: CAWSVLNMEAFF

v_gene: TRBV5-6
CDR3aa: CASSLAIHTEAFF

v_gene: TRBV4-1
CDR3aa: CASSQITGQYNSPLHF

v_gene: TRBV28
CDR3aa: CASRAAGTATYEQYF

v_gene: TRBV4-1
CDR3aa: CASSQVIGTEEAFF

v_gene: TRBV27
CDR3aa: CASSLSYSLYEQYF

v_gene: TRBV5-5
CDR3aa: CASSFRDREPTEAFF

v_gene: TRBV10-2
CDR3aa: CANSESLAGGAHEQYF

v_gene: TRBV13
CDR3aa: CASSLTFQGTADTQYF

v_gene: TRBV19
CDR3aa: CASSTNREYEQYF

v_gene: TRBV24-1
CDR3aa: CATSDWTGAGEQYF

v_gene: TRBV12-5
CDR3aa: CASGLVRGGSSYNEQFF

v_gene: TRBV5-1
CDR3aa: CASSTGTGADTQYF

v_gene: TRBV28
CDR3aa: CAARQGNQPQHF

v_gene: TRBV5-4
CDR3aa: CASSPGGERGENEQFF

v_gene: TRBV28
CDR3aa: CASSPGQGTGNTIYF

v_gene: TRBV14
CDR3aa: CASSQTGNADTQYF

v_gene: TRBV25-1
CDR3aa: CASSETLNGGELFF

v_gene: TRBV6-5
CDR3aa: CASGDRVHEQFF

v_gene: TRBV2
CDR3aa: CASSVGLYNEQFF

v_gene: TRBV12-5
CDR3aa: CASAQTGTGELFF

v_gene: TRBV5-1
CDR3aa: CASSLTSGDYEQFF

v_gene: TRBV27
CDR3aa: CASSLLTPSGTGASGANVLTF

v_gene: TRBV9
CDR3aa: CASSVEGRAGTGELFF

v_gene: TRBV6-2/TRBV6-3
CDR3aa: CASSGAFGGAQHF

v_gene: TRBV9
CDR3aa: CASSALENTEAFF

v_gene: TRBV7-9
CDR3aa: CASSPNSRGAFNQPQHF